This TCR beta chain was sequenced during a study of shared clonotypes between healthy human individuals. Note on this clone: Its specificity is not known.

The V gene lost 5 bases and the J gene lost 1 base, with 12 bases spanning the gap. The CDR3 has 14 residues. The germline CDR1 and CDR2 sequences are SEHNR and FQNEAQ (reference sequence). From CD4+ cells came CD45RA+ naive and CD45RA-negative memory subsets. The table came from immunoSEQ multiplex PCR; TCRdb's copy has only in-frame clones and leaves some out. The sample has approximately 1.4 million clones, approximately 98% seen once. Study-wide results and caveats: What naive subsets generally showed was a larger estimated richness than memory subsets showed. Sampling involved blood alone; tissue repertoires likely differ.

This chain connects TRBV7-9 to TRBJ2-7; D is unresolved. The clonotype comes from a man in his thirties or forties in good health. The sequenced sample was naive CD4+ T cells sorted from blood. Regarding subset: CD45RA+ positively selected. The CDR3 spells CASSLSSLSYEQYF. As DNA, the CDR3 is TGTGCCAGCAGCCTCTCGAGCCTTTCCTACGAGCAGTACTTC.